This TCR beta chain was profiled in a study of cytomegalovirus exposure and HLA in healthy donors. Profiling relied on immunoSEQ multiplex PCR, and the TCRdb table lists in-frame clones only, not all of them. The data show 100,000 to 150,000 clones, approximately 94% seen once. This CDR3 contains 15 residues. Germline loops: CDR1 SGDLS, CDR2 YYNGEE. The germline V and J ends were trimmed by 3 bases and 4 bases, with 14 bases remaining between them. The genes are TRBV9 and TRBJ1-5; D is ambiguous. Sequenced: PBMCs. The receptor was isolated from a woman aged 18-29 years in good health and CMV-seronegative. CDR3 bases: TGTGCCAGCAGCGCGGGAGTGGGGAGGAATCAGCCCCAGCATTTT. This encodes CASSAGVGRNQPQHF.